This T cell receptor beta chain was sequenced in a study of T cells after yellow fever vaccination. As TCR cDNA was made by 5'RACE template switching, a universal primer site and UMIs were added. TCRdb redid the calling of the 5' RACE reads with MiXCR, one entry per CDR3 protein. Among about 330,000 distinct CDR3 sequences listed, around 7% were seen once. This clonotype was recorded many times. Its matching antigen is unknown. Study-wide results and limits: Detected again after the booster were most primary-vaccination clones, at about 96% CD4 and 88% CD8. Some clonotypes, a small share, were shared between CD4 and CD8 compartments. The bulk population could contribute abundant contaminating clonotypes to FACS-sorted repertoires.

Germline V lookup: CDR1 SGHKS, CDR2 YYEKEE (reference sequence). The CDR3 is 16 residues long. Trimming left V 4 bases short and J 0 bases short, with 15 bases between. The chain is built from TRBV5-5 and TRBJ2-3; no firm D call. This sequence was found in a young man who received the YFV17D yellow fever vaccine. The input for sequencing was PBMCs, taken 45 days after the first yellow fever vaccination. This CDR3 is CASSPGFGFSTDTQYF. The CDR3 DNA reads TGTGCCAGCAGCCCCGGATTCGGGTTTAGCACAGATACGCAGTATTTT.